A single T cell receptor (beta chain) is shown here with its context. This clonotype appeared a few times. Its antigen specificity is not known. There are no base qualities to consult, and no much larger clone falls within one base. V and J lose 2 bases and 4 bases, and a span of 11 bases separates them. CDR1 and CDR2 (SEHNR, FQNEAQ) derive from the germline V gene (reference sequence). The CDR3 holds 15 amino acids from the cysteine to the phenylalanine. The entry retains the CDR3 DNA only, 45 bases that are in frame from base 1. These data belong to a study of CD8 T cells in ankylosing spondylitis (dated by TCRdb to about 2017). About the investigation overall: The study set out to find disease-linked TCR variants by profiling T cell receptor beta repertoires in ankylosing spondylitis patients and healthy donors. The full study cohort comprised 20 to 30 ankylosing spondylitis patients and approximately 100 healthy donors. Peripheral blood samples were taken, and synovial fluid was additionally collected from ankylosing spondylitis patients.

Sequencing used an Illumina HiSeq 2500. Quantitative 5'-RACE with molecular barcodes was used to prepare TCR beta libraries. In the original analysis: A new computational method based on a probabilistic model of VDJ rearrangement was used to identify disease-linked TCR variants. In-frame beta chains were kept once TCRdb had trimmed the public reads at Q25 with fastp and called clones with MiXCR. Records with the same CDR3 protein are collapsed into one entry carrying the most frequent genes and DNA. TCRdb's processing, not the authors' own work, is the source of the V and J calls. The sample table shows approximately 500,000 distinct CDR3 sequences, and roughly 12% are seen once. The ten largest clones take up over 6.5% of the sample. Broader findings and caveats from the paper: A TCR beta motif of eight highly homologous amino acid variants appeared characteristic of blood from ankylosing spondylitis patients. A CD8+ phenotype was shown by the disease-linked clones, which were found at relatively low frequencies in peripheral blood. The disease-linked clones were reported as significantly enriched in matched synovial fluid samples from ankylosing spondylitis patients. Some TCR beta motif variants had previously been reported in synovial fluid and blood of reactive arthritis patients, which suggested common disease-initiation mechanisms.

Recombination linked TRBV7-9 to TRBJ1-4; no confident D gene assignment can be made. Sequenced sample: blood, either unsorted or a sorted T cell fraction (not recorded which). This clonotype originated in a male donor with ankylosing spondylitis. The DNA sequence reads TGTGCCAGCAGCTTATGGACGGAGATTAATGAAAAACTGTTTTTT. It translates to CASSLWTEINEKLFF.